These 21 T cell receptor beta chains originate from one sample sequenced in a study of cytomegalovirus exposure and HLA in healthy donors. The study ran its PCR with 60 Vbeta and 13 Jbeta primers. Profiled with immunoSEQ multiplex PCR; TCRdb holds only in-frame clones, not every one. Among over 85,000 clones listed, 79% were seen once. Sequencing was done on a sample of PBMCs. These receptors all stem from a woman between 40 and 50 years old in good health and CMV-seronegative.

This chain links TRBV28 with TRBJ1-1, with 9 bases identical to TRBD1. CDR1 is MDHEN, CDR2 SYDVKM, per germline. The CDR3 is 16 amino acids. V was clipped by 5 bases and J by 6 bases; unmatched bases: 13. CDR3 region: CASSPRGTGWASEAFF. CDR3 nucleotide sequence: TGTGCCAGCAGTCCTCGGGGGACAGGGTGGGCGTCTGAAGCTTTCTTT.

CDR3 loop: CASTRDTAYGYTF. DNA for the CDR3: TGTGCCAGCACCCGGGACACCGCCTATGGCTACACCTTC. The V gene is TRBV2, the J gene TRBJ1-2, with D perhaps matching TRBD1 (6 bases). V dropped 7 bases and J dropped 4 bases, with 13 bases sitting between them. The CDR3 sequence is 13 residues long. Germline CDR1 SNHLY, CDR2 FYNNEI.

This clone was detected a few times. CDR3 residues: CASSFGPGQGSEQYF. Here the CDR3 DNA reads TGTGCCAGCAGCTTTGGCCCGGGACAGGGGAGCGAGCAGTACTTC. This sequence joins TRBV7-9 and TRBJ2-7; TRBD1 agrees at 10 bases. Germline CDR1 and CDR2: SEHNR and FQNEAQ (reference sequence). V dropped 3 bases and J dropped 6; count of bases not matched to a gene: 8. The CDR3 is 15 residues long.

Here the CDR3 DNA reads TGTGCCAGCAGCCCTAGCCCGGGAGCAACTAATGAAAAACTGTTTTTT. Protein product: CASSPSPGATNEKLFF. The chain employs TRBV5-4 and TRBJ1-4; the D is unclear. Germline CDR1 reads SGHNT; CDR2 reads YYREEE (reference sequence). V lost 4 bases and J lost 0, with 13 bases in between. The CDR3 has 16 residues.

This rearrangement joins TRBV25-1 to TRBJ1-1, with 8 positions matching TRBD1. V lost 4 bases and J lost 5; bases outside the gene matches: 3. Germline V gene data show CDR1 as MGHDK and CDR2 as SYGVNS. The CDR3 length is 13 residues. CDR3 sequence: CASSAGGGTEAFF. The CDR3 nucleotides are TGTGCCAGCAGTGCAGGGGGCGGGACTGAAGCTTTCTTT. Complete variable domain (other parts from reference TRBV25-1 and TRBJ1-1): EADIYQTPRYLVIGTGKKITLECSQTMGHDKMYWYQQDPGMELHLIHYSYGVNSTEKGDLSSESTVSRIRTEHFPLTLESARPSHTSQYLCASSAGGGTEAFFGQGTRLTVV.

The J gene is TRBJ1-1, the V gene TRBV30; D might be TRBD1 (5 bases). In germline, CDR1 is GTSNPN, CDR2 SVGIG (reference sequence). CDR3 length: 13 amino acids. V was cut by 0 bases and J by 4 bases, with 9 bases left in between. The CDR3, as DNA: TGTGCCTGGAGTGTGGCGGGGGGCACTGAAGCTTTCTTT. Translating it yields CAWSVAGGTEAFF.

The genes are TRBV7-2 and TRBJ2-5; D unresolved. Deletions cut 5 bases from V and 5 bases from J, with 12 bases between. The CDR3 spans 13 residues. From germline, CDR1 is SGHTA and CDR2 FQGNSA. The chain's CDR3 is CASSAKIRETQYF. The CDR3 nucleotides read TGTGCCAGCAGCGCGAAGATCAGGGAGACCCAGTACTTC.

This clone was counted ten times or more. The rearrangement uses TRBV6-5 and TRBJ1-5; D is unresolved. The CDR3 has 15 amino acids. Germline V gene lookup returns CDR1 MNHEY and CDR2 SVGAGI. Between the trimmed V and J ends, which lost 0 bases and 4 bases, there was a span of 10 bases. CDR3 coding DNA: TGTGCCAGCAGTTACTCGACCGACTCGAATCAGCCCCAGCATTTT. This codes for CASSYSTDSNQPQHF.

CDR3 in amino acids: CAISESSGRGQYEQYF. The CDR3 DNA reads TGTGCCATCAGTGAGTCAAGTGGCAGGGGGCAGTACGAGCAGTACTTC. The V gene is TRBV10-3, the J gene TRBJ2-7; 8 bases map to TRBD1. The junction had 8 bases not matched to a gene; V was cut back by 0 bases and J by 4 bases. Germline V gene data show CDR1 as ENHRY and CDR2 as SYGVKD. The CDR3 runs to 16 residues.

The V and J genes are TRBV5-1 and TRBJ2-2; possible D gene TRBD1, 6 bases. Germline lookup yields CDR1 SGHRS and CDR2 YFSETQ. The CDR3 length is 14 residues. The ends were cut back, 3 bases at V and 2 bases at J, with 8 bases in the middle. CDR3 bases: TGCGCCAGCAGCTCACAGGGAAACACCGGGGAGCTGTTTTTT. It codes for CASSSQGNTGELFF.

This clone was detected a few times. The chain has TRBV30 and TRBJ1-4, with D possibly being TRBD1 (6 bases). V was pared by 2 bases and J by 8 bases, with 18 bases between. CDR1 and CDR2 from the germline V gene are GTSNPN and SVGIG (reference sequence). The CDR3 spans 15 residues. DNA for the CDR3: TGTGCCTGGAGTCGTGTGCTGGGGGCAGGAGAAAAACTGTTTTTT. Its translation is CAWSRVLGAGEKLFF.

The chain recombines TRBV9 with TRBJ2-1; D gene uncertain. Trimming cost V 3 bases and J 2 bases, with 3 bases left between them. Looked up from germline, CDR1 is SGDLS and CDR2 is YYNGEE. The CDR3 runs 12 residues. CDR3 region: CASSATYNEQFF. In nucleotides, the CDR3 is TGTGCCAGCAGCGCCACCTACAATGAGCAGTTCTTC.

The gene calls are TRBV4-2 and TRBJ2-3, with D perhaps matching TRBD1 (5 bases). V lost 2 bases to trimming and J lost 5 bases, with 11 bases between them. Germline assignment: CDR1 LGHNA and CDR2 YNFKEQ. This CDR3 contains 14 residues. CDR3 sequence reads: CASSQNRGEDTQYF. The CDR3, as DNA: TGTGCCAGCAGCCAAAATAGGGGTGAAGATACGCAGTATTTT.

The rearrangement links TRBV7-6 to TRBJ2-4; TRBD1 is a possible D gene (6 bases). CDR1 and CDR2 (germline): SGHVS, FNYEAQ. Trimming stripped 5 bases from V and 3 bases from J, with 11 bases between. The CDR3 sequence is 14 residues long. CDR3 region: CASSGGHFKNIQYF. DNA of the CDR3: TGTGCCAGCAGCGGGGGACACTTCAAAAACATTCAGTACTTC.

The chain links TRBV28 to TRBJ2-5; 9 bases are shared with TRBD1. Germline V CDR1 and CDR2: MDHEN, SYDVKM. Losses at the gene ends were 4 bases for V and 5 bases for J; bases not matched to a gene: 8. The length of the CDR3 is 15 residues. CDR3 amino acids: CASSSPGTGHETQYF. CDR3 in DNA: TGTGCCAGCAGTTCACCCGGGACAGGGCACGAGACCCAGTACTTC. Using reference TRBV28 and TRBJ2-5 for the parts outside the CDR3, the full variable domain is DVKVTQSSRYLVKRTGEKVFLECVQDMDHENMFWYRQDPGLGLRLIYFSYDVKMKEKGDIPEGYSVSREKKERFSLILESASTNQTSMYLCASSSPGTGHETQYFGPGTRLLVL.

The chain's CDR3 is CASRRNGNNEQFF. CDR3 sequence (DNA): TGTGCCAGCCGCCGAAACGGTAACAATGAGCAGTTCTTC. V and J are TRBV7-6 and TRBJ2-1; the D is unclear. Trimming shortened V by 8 bases and J by 5 bases, and 13 bases separated the two germline ends. The CDR3 is made up of 13 amino acids. Per germline, CDR1 SGHVS and CDR2 FNYEAQ. Supplemented by reference TRBV7-6 and TRBJ2-1, the full variable domain reads GAGVSQSPRYKVTKRGQDVALRCDPISGHVSLYWYRQALGQGPEFLTYFNYEAQQDKSGLPNDRFSAERPEGSISTLTIQRTEQRDSAMYRCASRRNGNNEQFFGPGTRLTVL.

The rearrangement links TRBV5-1 to TRBJ2-7; 9 nucleotides line up with TRBD1. V trimming: 3 bases; J trimming: 6 bases; junction bases outside the gene matches: 10. Germline lookup yields CDR1 SGHRS and CDR2 YFSETQ. The CDR3 contains 15 residues. DNA of the CDR3: TGCGCCAGCAGCTCCGCCGGGACAGGGACCCGCGAGCAGTACTTC. Protein: CASSSAGTGTREQYF.

In its sample, this clone was seen a few times. The genes are TRBV28 and TRBJ2-7; D unclear. Germline V gene lookup returns CDR1 MDHEN and CDR2 SYDVKM. The CDR3 has 13 residues. V lost 2 bases and J 3 bases, leaving 8 bases between the germline ends. The CDR3 protein is CASSLQANYEQYF. The CDR3 region has the DNA TGTGCCAGCAGTTTACAAGCGAACTACGAGCAGTACTTC.

V usage is TRBV7-8 and J usage is TRBJ1-6; 7 nucleotides match TRBD1. V gave up 5 bases and J gave up 6 bases; unmatched junction bases: 7. The V gene's germline CDR1 is SGHVS and CDR2 FQNEAQ. The CDR3 loop spans 15 amino acids. The CDR3 sequence: CASSPRDSFNSPLHF. The CDR3 DNA reads as TGTGCCAGCAGCCCAAGGGACAGTTTTAATTCACCCCTCCACTTT.

This clone has only one observation. The chain employs TRBV19 and TRBJ1-3; D gene ambiguous. Germline V gene lookup returns CDR1 LNHDA and CDR2 SQIVND (reference sequence). This CDR3 has 17 residues. The V end was cut by 2 bases, the J end by 0 bases, with 14 bases between. This CDR3 reads CASSISGRLISGNTIYF. CDR3 in DNA: TGTGCCAGTAGTATATCTGGTCGGTTGATCTCTGGAAACACCATATATTTT.

Remarks on this clone: At one end, the junction sequence differs from germline, possibly due to a read error. This chain joins TRBV15 and TRBJ1-5, with 8 positions matching TRBD1. The CDR3 has 17 residues. Germline-derived CDR1 and CDR2 are LNHNV and YYDKDF (reference sequence). CDR3 in amino acids: CATSRDQQGGRNQPQNF. The DNA of the CDR3 is TGTGCCACCAGCAGAGATCAACAGGGGGGTCGCAATCAGCCCCAGAATTTT.